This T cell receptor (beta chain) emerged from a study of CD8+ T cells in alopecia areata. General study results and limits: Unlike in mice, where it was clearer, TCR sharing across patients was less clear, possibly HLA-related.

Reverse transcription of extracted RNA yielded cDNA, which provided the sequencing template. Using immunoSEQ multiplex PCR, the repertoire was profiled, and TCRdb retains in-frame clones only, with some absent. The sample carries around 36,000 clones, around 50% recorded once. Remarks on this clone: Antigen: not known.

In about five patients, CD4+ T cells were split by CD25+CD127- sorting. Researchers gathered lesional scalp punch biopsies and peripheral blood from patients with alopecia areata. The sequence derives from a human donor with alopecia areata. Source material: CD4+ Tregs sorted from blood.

CDR3 sequence reads: CASSAQGAGIDTQYF. For the CDR3, the DNA is TGCGCCAGCAGCGCCCAGGGGGCTGGGATAGATACGCAGTATTTT. The chain recombines TRBV5-1 with TRBJ2-3, with 8 bases fitting TRBD1. The CDR3 consists of 15 residues. Trimming cost V 4 bases and J 5 bases; bases outside gene matches: 9. Germline V lookup: CDR1 SGHRS, CDR2 YFSETQ.